What follows are 10 T cell receptor beta chains derived from one specimen sequenced in a study of long-term antiretroviral therapy in people with HIV. The libraries were made with immunoSEQ v3.0 at survey level. Repertoires were generated with immunoSEQ multiplex PCR, while TCRdb's copy carries only in-frame clones and drops some. The table records around 15,000 clones, 70% to 90% of them present only once. Sample: unsorted PBMCs, taken 0.7 years before starting antiretroviral therapy. Source of these receptors: a man aged 50-59 years with HIV.

The chain carries TRBV9 and TRBJ1-3, with D maybe TRBD1 (6 bases). The CDR3 is 14 residues long. Trimming took 0 bases from V and 7 from J, leaving 11 bases between them. Germline V gives CDR1 SGDLS, CDR2 YYNGEE. CDR3 region: CASSVAGGSNTIYF. CDR3 coding DNA: TGTGCCAGCAGCGTAGCTGGGGGCTCGAACACCATATATTTT.

The chain joins TRBV7-3 to TRBJ2-7, with 10 bases lining up with TRBD2. Looked up from germline, CDR1 is SGHTA and CDR2 is FQGTGA. V trimming: 2 bases; J trimming: 6 bases; junction bases outside the gene matches: 7. The CDR3 is 15 residues long. As DNA, the CDR3 is TGTGCCAGCAGCTTAGATGGGACTAGCGTTTTCGAGCAGTACTTC. It translates to CASSLDGTSVFEQYF.

V and J are TRBV6-5 and TRBJ1-1; D is undetermined. Per the germline V gene, CDR1 is MNHEY and CDR2 is SVGAGI. V was pared by 6 bases and J by 3 bases, with 11 bases between. The CDR3 covers 13 residues. In nucleotides, the CDR3 is TGTGCCAGCAGGGATTTACGGTACACTGAAGCTTTCTTT. It codes for CASRDLRYTEAFF.

This clone occurred once. CDR3 protein: CASSQDLGDTQYF. The CDR3 coding sequence is TGCGCCAGCAGCCAAGATCTTGGAGATACGCAGTATTTT. The V and J genes are TRBV4-3 and TRBJ2-3; the D is unclear. V gave up 0 bases and J gave up 5 bases, with 6 bases separating them. This CDR3 is built from 13 residues. Per the germline V gene, CDR1 is LGHNA and CDR2 is YSLEER.

The rearrangement uses TRBV6-5 and TRBJ2-7; the match to TRBD1 covers 7 bases. The CDR3 is made up of 15 amino acids. V gave up 4 bases and J gave up 0 bases; unmatched junction bases: 6. Germline values: CDR1 MNHEY, CDR2 SVGAGI. The CDR3 DNA follows: TGTGCCAGCAGTTGGGGGACAGACCGCTCCTACGAGCAGTACTTC. Encoded protein: CASSWGTDRSYEQYF.

CDR3 DNA sequence: TGTGCCAGCAGCCCCGGACAGAGAGAGACCCAGTACTTC. It translates to CASSPGQRETQYF. The chain couples TRBV5-4 to TRBJ2-5; perhaps TRBD1 as D (6 bases). The length of the CDR3 is 13 residues. The V end lost 4 bases, the J end lost 4 bases, and 11 bases lay between the germline ends. In germline, CDR1 is SGHNT, CDR2 YYREEE (reference sequence).

V is TRBV5-5 and J is TRBJ1-2, with no clear D. V lost 7 bases, J lost 4 bases, and 11 bases lay in between. Germline assignment: CDR1 SGHKS and CDR2 YYEKEE (reference sequence). This CDR3 contains 12 residues. In DNA, the CDR3 is TGTGCCAGCTCGAACCGTTCCTATGGCTACACCTTC. Its protein is CASSNRSYGYTF.

In the case of this clone: Germline is not matched at one junction end, which may reflect a read error. J is TRBJ1-1 and V is TRBV5-1; TRBD1 matches 7 bases. Germline V gives CDR1 SGHRS, CDR2 YFSETQ. The CDR3 spans 15 residues. This chain's CDR3 is CASTLDRPPNTEAFF. The CDR3 DNA is TGCGCCAGCACCTTGGACAGGCCCCCCAACACTGAAGCTTTCTTT.

The V and J genes are TRBV5-6 and TRBJ1-1, with 8 positions matching TRBD1. CDR1 is SGHDT, CDR2 YYEEEE, per germline. Trimming at V came to 3 bases and at J to 4 bases, leaving 5 bases not matched to a gene. This CDR3 has 14 residues. The CDR3 coding sequence is TGTGCCAGCAGCTCCTATACAGGGGGCACTGAAGCTTTCTTT. It is translated as CASSSYTGGTEAFF. Full variable domain (missing parts from reference TRBV5-6 and TRBJ1-1): DAGVTQSPTHLIKTRGQQVTLRCSPKSGHDTVSWYQQALGQGPQFIFQYYEEEERQRGNFPDRFSGHQFPNYSSELNVNALLLGDSALYLCASSSYTGGTEAFFGQGTRLTVV.

The CDR3 nucleotides read TGCGCCAGCAGCCAAGATTTTGGGACGGTCTACGGATCACCCCTCCACTTT. Amino acids: CASSQDFGTVYGSPLHF. This chain joins TRBV4-3 and TRBJ1-6; a possible D gene is TRBD1 (5 bases). This CDR3 contains 17 residues. Germline loops: CDR1 LGHNA, CDR2 YSLEER. With 0 bases removed from V and 10 bases from J, the gap between germline ends came to 19 bases.